The present TCR beta chain was sequenced within a study of glioma-infiltrating T cells. The table lists this clonotype with a few counts. Amplification of TCR alpha and beta CDR3 regions from RNA used iRepertoire nested multiplex PCR. In TCRdb, the multiplex PCR reads were re-called with MiXCR into one record per CDR3 protein. The sample lists under 200,000 distinct CDR3 sequences, around 40% occurring once. This TCR derives from a human donor with low-grade glioma or glioblastoma, undergoing nonglioma brain surgery, or in good health (not recorded which). Sequenced: glioma tissue, nonneoplastic brain tissue, or PBMCs (not recorded which).

In nucleotides, the CDR3 is TGTGCCAGCAGCCAAGCAGCGGGCAGGGAGACCCAGTACTTC. Protein product: CASSQAAGRETQYF. The chain recombines TRBV14 with TRBJ2-5; D possibly corresponds to TRBD2 (6 bases). V lost 1 base, J lost 5 bases, and 11 bases lay in between. The CDR3 sequence is 14 residues long. Germline V gene lookup returns CDR1 SGHDN and CDR2 FVKESK.